One and the same sample provided the 5 T cell receptor beta chains below, sequenced in a study of blood T cell repertoires in COVID-19. Assay used: immunoSEQ multiplex PCR; TCRdb lists only in-frame clones, some missing. Here the sample spans about 86,000 clones, more than 75% being singletons. The sample was peripheral blood. The receptors shown here come from a human donor in a cohort sampled during active COVID-19.

The V call is TRBV10-3, the J call TRBJ2-4; 14 bases match TRBD2. The CDR3 totals 17 residues. The V gene's germline CDR1 is ENHRY and CDR2 SYGVKD. J was trimmed by 6 bases and V by 3 bases; bases with no gene match: 7. CDR3 in DNA: TGTGCCATCAGTGACCCGAGGACTAGCGGGGGGATAAACATTCAGTACTTC. Protein: CAISDPRTSGGINIQYF.

The rearrangement uses TRBV27 and TRBJ2-1; TRBD2 matches 9 bases. This CDR3 has 18 amino acids. From germline, CDR1 is MNHEY and CDR2 SMNVEV (reference sequence). V gave up 8 bases and J gave up 0 bases; unmatched junction bases: 14. CDR3 DNA sequence: TGTGCCAGCCATCGTGGTAGCGGGAGCCGCAGCTCCTACAATGAGCAGTTCTTC. Protein sequence: CASHRGSGSRSSYNEQFF.

V gene TRBV3-1 (or the pseudogene TRBV3-2) combines with J gene TRBJ2-1, with D possibly matching TRBD2 (6 bases). This CDR3 region has 13 residues. Trimming removed 0 bases from V and 9 bases from J, with 9 bases in between. In germline, CDR1 is LGHDT, CDR2 YNNKEL (reference sequence). DNA of the CDR3: TGTGCCAGCAGCCAAGATGGGGGAGGTGAGCAGTTCTTC. Its protein is CASSQDGGGEQFF.

The chain has TRBV6-6 and TRBJ2-5; 10 bases match TRBD1. Trimming at V came to 6 bases and at J to 3 bases, leaving 10 bases not matched to a gene. The CDR3 is 16 amino acids. Germline CDR1 is MNHNY and CDR2 is SVGAGI (reference sequence). The DNA for the CDR3 is TGTGCCAGCAGAAACTCCGGGACAGGGGATGAAGAGACCCAGTACTTC. As protein: CASRNSGTGDEETQYF.

This CDR3 reads CASRDRRTYEQYF. The CDR3 region has the DNA TGTGCCAGCCGGGACAGGAGAACATACGAGCAGTACTTC. The V and J genes are TRBV2 and TRBJ2-7, with 8 bases matching TRBD1. Germline assignment: CDR1 SNHLY and CDR2 FYNNEI. V dropped 8 bases and J dropped 4; count of bases not matched to a gene: 7. The CDR3 is 13 residues long.